These T cell receptor beta chains were read from a single sample in a study of shared T cell receptors in the human thymus. TCRdb's copy holds only in-frame clones and misses some; the assay was immunoSEQ multiplex PCR. The data hold about 380,000 clones, with approximately 95% observed a single time. Sample: thymocytes. Receptor source: a human donor. CDR3s include the opening cysteine and the closing phenylalanine or tryptophan. D genes are given only for firm matches. Clone size appears in some rows only: once, few, many, or a class for an expanded clone.

>TRBV2|TRBJ2-7|TRBD2|.
TGTGCCAGCACCGGCGGACTAGCGGTTTCCTACGAGCAGTACTTC
CASTGGLAVSYEQYF
>TRBV29-1|TRBJ1-2|TRBD1|.
TGCAGCGTTGAACTCAGGGGGCGTTTTGGCTACACCTTC
CSVELRGRFGYTF
>TRBV9|TRBJ2-7|.|.
TGTGCCAGCAGCGTAGATCACGGACGGCAGAACGAGCAGTACTTC
CASSVDHGRQNEQYF
>TRBV28|TRBJ2-7|.|.
TGTGCCAGCGCTAAAACTACGGAAGGGTCCTCCTACGAGCAGTACTTC
CASAKTTEGSSYEQYF
>TRBV27|TRBJ1-5|.|.
TGTGCCAGCAGTCCACGGGGGCAGGGTGATCACCAGCCCCAGCATTTT
CASSPRGQGDHQPQHF
>TRBV6-1|TRBJ2-7|.|.
TGTGCCAGCAGGGGGACCTACGAGCAGTACTTC
CASRGTYEQYF
>TRBV27|TRBJ1-5|TRBD1|.
TGTGCCAGCACTAAGAATCCAGGGGGCCAGCCCCAGCATTTT
CASTKNPGGQPQHF
>TRBV5-1|TRBJ1-3|.|.
TGCGCCAGCAGCTTCAGGGGAGGATCTGGAAACACCATATATTTT
CASSFRGGSGNTIYF
>TRBV5-4|TRBJ2-7|TRBD2|.
TGTGCCAGCAGCTCCGGGACTAGCGTCTCCTACGAGCAGTACTTC
CASSSGTSVSYEQYF
>TRBV5-1|TRBJ2-7|TRBD2|.
TGCGCCAGCAGCCCCGGGACTAGCGGGAGGTACGAGCAGTACTTC
CASSPGTSGRYEQYF
>TRBV7-2|TRBJ2-5|TRBD1|once
TGTGCCAGCAGCTCCGCTCACAGGGGGCAAGAGACCCAGTACTTC
CASSSAHRGQETQYF
>TRBV19|TRBJ2-7|TRBD2|.
TGTGCCAGTACCGCAGCGGGAGGGCCAATCTACGAGCAGTACTTC
CASTAAGGPIYEQYF
>TRBV5-6|TRBJ1-2|TRBD1|.
TGTGCCAGCAGCCCCCTCCCGGACAGGCCGCTTACGACTAACTATGGCTACACCTTC
CASSPLPDRPLTTNYGYTF
>TRBV18|TRBJ2-7|.|.
TGTGCCAGCTCACCTCAGGGGGGGCGGGGAGAGCAGTACTTC
CASSPQGGRGEQYF
>TRBV27|TRBJ2-2|TRBD1|.
TGTGCCAGCAGTTTAGGACAGGGGCTCAACACCGGGGAGCTGTTTTTT
CASSLGQGLNTGELFF
>TRBV28|TRBJ2-7|.|.
TGTGCCAGCAGTTGGGGGCCCCCCTACGAGCAGTACTTC
CASSWGPPYEQYF
>TRBV7-9|TRBJ2-5|.|once
TGTGCCAGCAGCTTAAAGGGAGAAGAGACCCAGTACTTC
CASSLKGEETQYF
>TRBV30|TRBJ1-4|.|.
TGTGCCTGGAGTGGTATAGGGGGGGCAGGTAATAATGAAAAACTGTTTTTT
CAWSGIGGAGNNEKLFF
>TRBV19|TRBJ2-1|TRBD2|.
TGTGCCAGTAGTATATGTAGGACTAGCGGAGGGGCAGGCTACAATGAGCAGTTCTTC
CASSICRTSGGAGYNEQFF
>TRBV7-4|TRBJ1-1|.|.
TGTGCCAGCAGCGAGGGGTGGTGGGGGGCGACCCCAACTGAAGCTTTCTTT
CASSEGWWGATPTEAFF
>TRBV5-1|TRBJ2-7|.|.
TGCGCCAGCAGCTGTTTCGGACCGAACTACGAGCAGTACTTC
CASSCFGPNYEQYF
>TRBV6-4|TRBJ1-2|.|.
TGTGCCAGCAGTGAGACCGGGACAAGGAGAGGCTACACCTTC
CASSETGTRRGYTF
>TRBV4-1|TRBJ2-7|TRBD1|.
TGCGCCAGCAGCCCCGAGGTGACAGGGTCGATCGAGCAGTACTTC
CASSPEVTGSIEQYF
>TRBV5-1|TRBJ2-1|TRBD2|.
TGCGCCAGCAGCCCCCCCGGACTAGCGGGGGGTTACAATGAGCAGTTCTTC
CASSPPGLAGGYNEQFF
>TRBV6-5|TRBJ1-2|.|once
TGTGCCGCGGCCGACAGTGGCGGCTACACCTTC
CAAADSGGYTF
>TRBV4-3|TRBJ2-1|TRBD2|.
TGCGCCAGCAGCCTACGGACTAGCGAGCCCCCTTCCTACAATGAGCAGTTCTTC
CASSLRTSEPPSYNEQFF
>TRBV6-5|TRBJ2-3|TRBD1|.
TGTGCCAGCAGGGAAACCGGGACAGGGACAGATACGCAGTATTTT
CASRETGTGTDTQYF
>TRBV5-6|TRBJ2-7|TRBD2|.
TGTGCCAGCAGTATCGGACTAGCGGGAGATAGACAGTACTTC
CASSIGLAGDRQYF
>TRBV5-6|TRBJ1-5|.|.
TGTGCCAGCAGCTTGCGTAGAAGAAGCAATCAGCCCCAGCATTTT
CASSLRRRSNQPQHF
>TRBV5-4|TRBJ1-3|.|once
TGTGCCAGCAGCCGGGTCCCCCCCACAAACACCATATATTTT
CASSRVPPTNTIYF
>TRBV28|TRBJ2-7|TRBD1|.
TGTGCCAGCGCCCAGGGGACAGGGGGCTTGGGCGAGCAGTACTTC
CASAQGTGGLGEQYF
>TRBV18|TRBJ2-7|.|.
TGTGCCAGCCACTCCAAACCGGGACCGCTCTACGAGCAGTACTTC
CASHSKPGPLYEQYF
>TRBV15|TRBJ2-7|.|.
TGTGCCACCAGCAGAGTGCTTCGCGGTTCCTACGAGCAGTACTTC
CATSRVLRGSYEQYF
>TRBV30|TRBJ2-3|.|.
TGTGCCTGGACTAGCTCTGGTGATACGCAGTATTTT
CAWTSSGDTQYF
>TRBV11-3|TRBJ2-1|.|.
TGTGCCAGCAGCCCGGAGGATGGTCCCTACAATGAGCAGTTCTTC
CASSPEDGPYNEQFF
>TRBV28|TRBJ1-5|.|.
TGTGCCAGCATTCCTAGAATAGGGTCAGGGAGAAATCAGCCCCAGCATTTT
CASIPRIGSGRNQPQHF
>TRBV6-9|TRBJ2-7|TRBD2|.
TGTGCCAGCTCGCACCCCGGGAGGACTAGCGGGAGTGTTTCCTACGAGCAGTACTTC
CASSHPGRTSGSVSYEQYF
>TRBV6-6|TRBJ1-5|.|.
TGTGCCAGCAGTTACGAAGGGAGATATAGCAATCAGCCCCAGCATTTT
CASSYEGRYSNQPQHF
>TRBV6-1|TRBJ1-2|.|.
TGTGCCAGCAGGGGGCAAACGACAGGATTCTACACCTTC
CASRGQTTGFYTF
>TRBV4-3|TRBJ2-7|TRBD2|.
TGCGCCAGCAGCCAGACCTCTAGCGGGGGGTACGAGCAGTACTTC
CASSQTSSGGYEQYF
>TRBV11-1|TRBJ2-7|.|.
TGTGCCAGCAGCTTAAGACAGTCCCCCTACGAGCAGTACTTC
CASSLRQSPYEQYF
>TRBV27|TRBJ2-5|TRBD2|once
TGTGCCAGCAGTTTAGGGGGGACTAGCGGGAGGGCCGCGGAGACCCAGTACTTC
CASSLGGTSGRAAETQYF
>TRBV25-1|TRBJ1-2|.|.
TGTGCCAGCAGTGAACCTGGAGGGGCAGAGGGCTACACCTTC
CASSEPGGAEGYTF
>TRBV5-5|TRBJ1-5|.|.
TGTGCCAGCAGCTTTTCAGGGAATCATCAGCCCCAGCATTTT
CASSFSGNHQPQHF
>TRBV19|TRBJ2-7|.|.
TGTGCCAGTAGTATGGACCTGAGGGCCGAGCAGTACTTC
CASSMDLRAEQYF
>TRBV5-4|TRBJ2-1|TRBD2|.
TGTGCCAGCAGCCAAGATGTAGCGGGGTACAATGAGCAGTTCTTC
CASSQDVAGYNEQFF
>TRBV30|TRBJ2-2|.|.
TGTGCCTGGAGAGGGGGGGTTCCCGGGGAGCTGTTTTTT
CAWRGGVPGELFF
>TRBV7-2|TRBJ2-7|.|.
TGTGCCAGCAGCCCACACTCCCTCTACGAGCAGTACTTC
CASSPHSLYEQYF
>TRBV19|TRBJ2-1|.|.
TGTGCCAGTAGTATAGACCTCGACTTACATGGCTCCTACAATGAGCAGTTCTTC
CASSIDLDLHGSYNEQFF
>TRBV19|TRBJ2-5|TRBD2|.
TGTGCCAGTAGTATATTACGCCGGGAGGGTTTATTCCAAGAGACCCAGTACTTC
CASSILRREGLFQETQYF
>TRBV4-2|TRBJ2-3|TRBD2|.
TGTGCCAGCAGTGGACTAGCGGTTAGCACAGATACGCAGTATTTT
CASSGLAVSTDTQYF
>TRBV7-2|TRBJ2-3|TRBD1|.
TGTGCCAGCAGCCCCAACCAGGGGGCAGATACGCAGTATTTT
CASSPNQGADTQYF